The entry below describes one T cell receptor beta chain. In the same sample, other DNA sequences code for this CDR3. The data belong to a study of cytomegalovirus exposure and HLA in healthy donors. Per germline, CDR1 MNHNS and CDR2 SASEGT. Deletions cut 6 bases from V and 7 bases from J, with 13 bases between. The CDR3 sequence is 13 residues long. 60 Vbeta and 13 Jbeta primers were used in PCR. Generated by immunoSEQ multiplex PCR, the TCRdb table keeps only in-frame clones and is missing some. The table includes about 120,000 clones, 70% to 80% detected once. The chain has TRBV6-1 and TRBJ1-5; possible D gene TRBD1, 5 bases. The sample taken for sequencing was PBMCs. The TCR was taken from a woman in her thirties or forties in good health and CMV-seropositive. The CDR3 DNA sequence: TGTGCCAGCAGCCCCAGGGTAGGCCAGCCCCAGCATTTT. Translating it yields CASSPRVGQPQHF.